The 9 T cell receptor beta chains below come from one sample, sequenced in a study of T cell changes during pregnancy in multiple sclerosis. Sequencing used immunoSEQ multiplex PCR; TCRdb keeps in-frame clones, though not all of them. Of about 53,000 clones in the sample, over 90% were seen once. Sequenced here: CD4+ T cells from peripheral blood mononuclear cells, sampled in the third trimester of pregnancy. These receptors came from a female donor with multiple sclerosis, enrolled in a pregnancy study.

V usage is TRBV5-8 and J usage is TRBJ1-2; TRBD1 might be the D (5 bases). Per the germline V gene, CDR1 is SGHTS and CDR2 is YDEGEE. The V end lost 1 base, the J end lost 0 bases, and 7 bases lay between the germline ends. The CDR3 sequence is 14 residues long. In nucleotides, the CDR3 is TGTGCCAGCAGCTTGACAGGCTCTAACTATGGCTACACCTTC. Protein product: CASSLTGSNYGYTF.

The chain employs TRBV29-1 and TRBJ1-1; 10 bases match TRBD1. J gave up 4 bases and V 6 bases, and 5 bases lay outside the gene matches. Germline CDR1 and CDR2: SQVTM and ANQGSEA. This CDR3 is built from 13 residues. The CDR3: CSVQGDRGTEAFF. CDR3 sequence (DNA): TGCAGCGTGCAGGGGGACAGGGGCACTGAAGCTTTCTTT.

The chain has TRBV6-1 and TRBJ2-2, with 13 bases lining up with TRBD2. Germline V gene lookup returns CDR1 MNHNS and CDR2 SASEGT. Trimming at V came to 3 bases and at J to 0 bases, leaving 4 bases not matched to a gene. The CDR3 covers 18 residues. The CDR3, as DNA: TGTGCCAGCAGTGATGGGACTAGCGGGGCTACGAACACCGGGGAGCTGTTTTTT. The encoded protein is CASSDGTSGATNTGELFF.

The rearrangement links TRBV19 to TRBJ2-5, with TRBD2 matching 12 bases. V trimming: 4 bases; J trimming: 5 bases; junction bases outside the gene matches: 5. The germline CDR1 and CDR2 sequences are LNHDA and SQIVND (reference sequence). CDR3 length: 15 amino acids. CDR3 residues: CASSTTSGGTETQYF. CDR3 nucleotides: TGTGCCAGTAGTACCACTAGCGGGGGGACGGAGACCCAGTACTTC.

This clone was seen only once. The chain links TRBV5-8 to TRBJ1-2, with 7 bases that match TRBD1. The CDR3 is made up of 13 amino acids. CDR1 and CDR2 from the germline V gene are SGHTS and YDEGEE. The J segment lost 8 bases and the V segment lost 3 bases, leaving 7 bases of the junction unmatched. DNA for the CDR3: TGTGCCAGCAGCTCAGACAGGGTTACGGGCTACACCTTC. As protein: CASSSDRVTGYTF.

CDR3 amino acids: CASSEVEGWTEAFF. CDR3 sequence (DNA): TGCGCCAGCAGTGAGGTTGAGGGTTGGACTGAAGCTTTCTTT. V and J are TRBV10-2 and TRBJ1-1; the D is unclear. Between the trimmed V and J ends, which lost 2 bases and 5 bases, there was a span of 12 bases. The CDR3 consists of 14 residues. Germline CDR1 is WSHSY and CDR2 is SAAADI.

This sequence joins TRBV7-3 and TRBJ2-5; 7 nucleotides match TRBD2. The CDR3 covers 14 residues. J was trimmed by 3 bases and V by 5 bases; bases with no gene match: 6. Germline V gives CDR1 SGHTA, CDR2 FQGTGA. CDR3 DNA: TGTGCCAGCAGCCCCTCGGGGGGAGAAGAGACCCAGTACTTC. This sequence encodes CASSPSGGEETQYF.

The rearrangement links TRBV6-1 to TRBJ2-1, with a tentative D call TRBD2 (5 bases). The CDR3 totals 14 residues. Trimming cost V 7 bases and J 0 bases, with 10 bases left between them. Germline values: CDR1 MNHNS, CDR2 SASEGT. As DNA, the CDR3 is TGTGCCAGCACCGGGGTGAGCTCCTACAATGAGCAGTTCTTC. Encoded protein: CASTGVSSYNEQFF.

The V and J genes are TRBV19 and TRBJ2-1, with 7 bases that match TRBD2. The CDR3 has 13 residues. V lost 3 bases, J lost 7 bases, and 3 bases stayed unmatched. The germline gives CDR1 LNHDA, CDR2 SQIVND (reference sequence). CDR3 amino acids: CASSIRTRNEQFF. The CDR3 coding sequence is TGTGCCAGTAGTATTAGGACTAGGAATGAGCAGTTCTTC.